This TCR beta chain stems from a study of blood T cell repertoires in COVID-19. Study-level background: Sources were T cells, B-cell-depleted T cells, or PBMCs; the material itself was cDNA or gDNA.

Authors' methods: For nucleated cells, counts were estimated from reference gene primer amplification. Sequenced by immunoSEQ multiplex PCR; TCRdb stores in-frame clones only, minus some. V, J and clone size were drawn from that table, and D and trimming were deduced from the DNA. The sample yields more than 95,000 clones, over 75% seen once. Losses at the gene ends were 7 bases for V and 7 bases for J; bases not matched to a gene: 13. The CDR3 totals 15 residues. The germline CDR1 and CDR2 sequences are MDHEN and SYDVKM. This clone was counted once. The receptor comes from a man aged 50 to 60 with acute or convalescent COVID-19. The specimen was peripheral blood. V usage is TRBV28 and J usage is TRBJ1-3; 7 bases fit TRBD1. The CDR3 nucleotides are TGTGCCAGCATCGAAGACAGGGCGTGGGGTAACACCATATATTTT. It specifies CASIEDRAWGNTIYF.